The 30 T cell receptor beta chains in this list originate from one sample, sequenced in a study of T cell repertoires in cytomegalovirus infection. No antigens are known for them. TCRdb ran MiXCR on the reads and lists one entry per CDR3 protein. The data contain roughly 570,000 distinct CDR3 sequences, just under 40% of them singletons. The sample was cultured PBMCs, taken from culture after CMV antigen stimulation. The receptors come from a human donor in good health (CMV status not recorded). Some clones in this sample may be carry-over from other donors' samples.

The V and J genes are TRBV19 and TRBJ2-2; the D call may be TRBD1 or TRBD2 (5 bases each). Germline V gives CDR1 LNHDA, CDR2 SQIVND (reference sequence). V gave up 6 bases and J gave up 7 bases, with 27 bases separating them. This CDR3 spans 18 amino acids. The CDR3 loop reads CASRPYARGSGQDGELFF. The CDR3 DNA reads TGTGCCAGTAGGCCCTACGCGAGGGGATCGGGGCAAGACGGGGAGCTGTTTTTT. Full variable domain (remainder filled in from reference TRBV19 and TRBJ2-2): DGGITQSPKYLFRKEGQNVTLSCEQNLNHDAMYWYRQDPGQGLRLIYYSQIVNDFQKGDIAEGYSVSREKKESFPLTVTSAQKNPTAFYLCASRPYARGSGQDGELFFGEGSRLTVL.

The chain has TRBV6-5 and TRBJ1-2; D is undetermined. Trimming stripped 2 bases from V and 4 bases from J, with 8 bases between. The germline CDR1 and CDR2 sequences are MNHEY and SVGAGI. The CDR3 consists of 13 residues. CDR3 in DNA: TGTGCCAGCAGTTACAGAACCGGCTATGGCTACACCTTC. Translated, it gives CASSYRTGYGYTF.

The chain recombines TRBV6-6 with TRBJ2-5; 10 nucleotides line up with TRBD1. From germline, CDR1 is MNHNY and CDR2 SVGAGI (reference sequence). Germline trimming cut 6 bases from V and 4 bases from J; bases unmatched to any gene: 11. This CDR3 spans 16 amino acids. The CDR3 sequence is CASRHPGQGLGETQYF. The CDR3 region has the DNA TGTGCCAGCAGACATCCGGGACAGGGGCTTGGAGAGACCCAGTACTTC.

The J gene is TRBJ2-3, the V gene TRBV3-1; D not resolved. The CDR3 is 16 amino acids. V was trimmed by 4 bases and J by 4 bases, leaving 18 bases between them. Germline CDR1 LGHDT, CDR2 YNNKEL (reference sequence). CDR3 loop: CASSPPSVGSADTQYF. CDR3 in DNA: TGTGCCAGCAGCCCCCCTTCGGTGGGGTCGGCAGATACGCAGTATTTT.

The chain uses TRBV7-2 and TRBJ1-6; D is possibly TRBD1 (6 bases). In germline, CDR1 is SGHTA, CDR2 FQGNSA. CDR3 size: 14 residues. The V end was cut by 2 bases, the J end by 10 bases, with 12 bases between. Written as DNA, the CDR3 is TGTGCCAGCAGCTTAACGTGGGGACAATCACCCCTCCACTTT. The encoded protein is CASSLTWGQSPLHF. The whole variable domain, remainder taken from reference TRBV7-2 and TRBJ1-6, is GAGVSQSPSNKVTEKGKDVELRCDPISGHTALYWYRQSLGQGLEFLIYFQGNSAPDKSGLPSDRFSAERTGGSVSTLTIQRTQQEDSAVYLCASSLTWGQSPLHFGNGTRLTVT.

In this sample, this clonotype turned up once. The CDR3 protein is CATQGTGEQETQYF. For the CDR3, the DNA is TGTGCCACCCAAGGGACAGGGGAGCAAGAGACCCAGTACTTC. The chain is built from TRBV24-1 and TRBJ2-5, with 10 bases that match TRBD1. V dropped 9 bases and J dropped 2; count of bases not matched to a gene: 5. The germline gives CDR1 KGHDR, CDR2 SFDVKD. The CDR3 is made up of 14 amino acids.

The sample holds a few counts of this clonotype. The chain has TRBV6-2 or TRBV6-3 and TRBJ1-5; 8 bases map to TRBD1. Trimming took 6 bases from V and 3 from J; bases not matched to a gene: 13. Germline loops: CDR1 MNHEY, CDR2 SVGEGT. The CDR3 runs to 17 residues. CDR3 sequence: CASRGPQGALHNQPQHF. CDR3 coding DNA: TGTGCCAGCAGGGGCCCTCAGGGGGCCTTACACAATCAGCCCCAGCATTTT.

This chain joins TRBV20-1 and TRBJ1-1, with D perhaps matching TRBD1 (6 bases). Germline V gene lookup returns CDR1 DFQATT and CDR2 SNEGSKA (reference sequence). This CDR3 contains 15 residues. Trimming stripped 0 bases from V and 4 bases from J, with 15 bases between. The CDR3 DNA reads TGCAGTGCTAGAGATGTGGGGGGGGCGAGCACTGAAGCTTTCTTT. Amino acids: CSARDVGGASTEAFF.

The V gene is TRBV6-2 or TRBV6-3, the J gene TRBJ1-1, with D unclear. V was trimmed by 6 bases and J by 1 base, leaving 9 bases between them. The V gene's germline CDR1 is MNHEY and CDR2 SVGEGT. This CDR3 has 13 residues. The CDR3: CASSSTKNTEAFF. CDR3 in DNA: TGTGCCAGCAGCTCCACAAAGAACACTGAAGCTTTCTTT.

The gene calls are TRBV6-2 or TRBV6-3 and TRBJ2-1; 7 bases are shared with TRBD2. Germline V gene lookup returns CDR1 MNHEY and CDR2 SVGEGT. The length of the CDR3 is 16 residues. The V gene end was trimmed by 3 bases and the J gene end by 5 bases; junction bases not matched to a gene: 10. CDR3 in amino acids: CASSYSRRLAHNEQFF. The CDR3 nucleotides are TGTGCCAGCAGTTATTCTCGCCGACTAGCCCACAATGAGCAGTTCTTC.

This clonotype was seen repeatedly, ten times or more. The DNA for the CDR3 is TGTGCCAGCAGCACCGGTCTCTCCTACAATGAGCAGTTCTTC. Translated: CASSTGLSYNEQFF. The chain joins TRBV7-9 to TRBJ2-1; D gene unclear. Trimming shortened V by 5 bases and J by 0 bases, and 8 bases separated the two germline ends. CDR1 is SEHNR and CDR2 is FQNEAQ in the germline V gene (reference sequence). The CDR3 is 14 amino acids.

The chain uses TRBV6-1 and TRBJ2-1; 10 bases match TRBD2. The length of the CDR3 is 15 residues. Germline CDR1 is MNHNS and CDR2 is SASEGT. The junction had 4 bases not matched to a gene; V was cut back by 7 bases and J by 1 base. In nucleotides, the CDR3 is TGTGCCAGCACTAGCGGGGGTGGGTCCTACAATGAGCAGTTCTTC. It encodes CASTSGGGSYNEQFF.

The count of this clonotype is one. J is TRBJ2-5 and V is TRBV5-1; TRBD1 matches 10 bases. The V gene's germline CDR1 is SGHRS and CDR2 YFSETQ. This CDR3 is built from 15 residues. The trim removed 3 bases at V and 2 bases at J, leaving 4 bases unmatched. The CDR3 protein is CASSSGTGEQETQYF. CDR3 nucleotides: TGCGCCAGCAGCTCGGGGACAGGGGAGCAAGAGACCCAGTACTTC.

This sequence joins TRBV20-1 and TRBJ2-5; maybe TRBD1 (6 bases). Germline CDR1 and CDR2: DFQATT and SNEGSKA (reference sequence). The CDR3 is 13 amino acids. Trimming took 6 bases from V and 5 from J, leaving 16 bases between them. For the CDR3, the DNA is TGCAGTGCCCCACAGGGTGGTGAGGAGACCCAGTACTTC. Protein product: CSAPQGGEETQYF.

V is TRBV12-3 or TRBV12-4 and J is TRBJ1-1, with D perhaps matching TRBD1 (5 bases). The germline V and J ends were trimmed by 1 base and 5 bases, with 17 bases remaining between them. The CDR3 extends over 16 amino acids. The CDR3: CASSLEGRGASTEAFF. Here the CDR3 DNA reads TGTGCCAGCAGTTTAGAGGGGAGGGGAGCGAGTACTGAAGCTTTCTTT.

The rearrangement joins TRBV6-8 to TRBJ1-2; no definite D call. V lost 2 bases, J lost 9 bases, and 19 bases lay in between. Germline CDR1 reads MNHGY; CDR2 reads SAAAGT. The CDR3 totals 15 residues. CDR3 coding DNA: TGTGCCAGCAGTTACGGGCCCGGAGAAGGTGGTCGCTACACCTTC. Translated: CASSYGPGEGGRYTF.

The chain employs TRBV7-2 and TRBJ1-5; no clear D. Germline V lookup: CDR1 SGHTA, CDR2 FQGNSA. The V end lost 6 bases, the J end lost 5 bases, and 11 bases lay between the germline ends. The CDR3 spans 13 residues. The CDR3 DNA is TGTGCCAGCAGGGAGGGCCCTTATCAGCCCCAGCATTTT. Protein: CASREGPYQPQHF. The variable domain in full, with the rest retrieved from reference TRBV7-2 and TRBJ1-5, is GAGVSQSPSNKVTEKGKDVELRCDPISGHTALYWYRQSLGQGLEFLIYFQGNSAPDKSGLPSDRFSAERTGGSVSTLTIQRTQQEDSAVYLCASREGPYQPQHFGDGTRLSIL.

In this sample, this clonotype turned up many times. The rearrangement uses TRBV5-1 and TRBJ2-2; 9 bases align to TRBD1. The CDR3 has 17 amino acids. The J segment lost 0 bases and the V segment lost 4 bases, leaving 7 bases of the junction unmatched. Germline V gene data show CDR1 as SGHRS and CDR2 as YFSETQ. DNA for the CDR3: TGCGCCAGCAGCCCAGAACAGGGGGCACCGAACACCGGGGAGCTGTTTTTT. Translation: CASSPEQGAPNTGELFF.

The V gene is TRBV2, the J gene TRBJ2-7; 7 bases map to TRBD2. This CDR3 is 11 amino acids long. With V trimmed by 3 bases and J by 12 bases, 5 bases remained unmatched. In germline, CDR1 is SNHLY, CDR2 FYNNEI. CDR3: CASSDLGLRYF. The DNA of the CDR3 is TGTGCCAGCAGTGATCTGGGACTAAGGTACTTC.

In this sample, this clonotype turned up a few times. The CDR3 protein is CASSLAGLAGEQYF. The CDR3 DNA reads as TGTGCCAGCAGCTTAGCTGGACTAGCGGGCGAGCAGTACTTC. The V and J genes are TRBV7-9 and TRBJ2-7, with 11 nucleotides matching TRBD2. Trimming took 0 bases from V and 6 from J; bases not matched to a gene: 1. CDR1 and CDR2 (germline): SEHNR, FQNEAQ (reference sequence). The CDR3 has 14 residues.

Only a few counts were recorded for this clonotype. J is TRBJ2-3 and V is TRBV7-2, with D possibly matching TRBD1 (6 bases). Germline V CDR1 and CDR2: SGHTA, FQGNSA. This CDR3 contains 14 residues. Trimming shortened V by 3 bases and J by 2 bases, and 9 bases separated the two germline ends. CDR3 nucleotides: TGTGCCAGCAGCTTTACAGGGTTCACAGATACGCAGTATTTT. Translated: CASSFTGFTDTQYF.

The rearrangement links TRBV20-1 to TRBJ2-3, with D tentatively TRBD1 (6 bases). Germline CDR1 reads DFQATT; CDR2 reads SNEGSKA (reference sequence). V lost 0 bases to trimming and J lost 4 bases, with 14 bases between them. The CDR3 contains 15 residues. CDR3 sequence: CSARDKGHWADTQYF. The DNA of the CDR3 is TGCAGTGCTAGAGATAAGGGACATTGGGCAGATACGCAGTATTTT.

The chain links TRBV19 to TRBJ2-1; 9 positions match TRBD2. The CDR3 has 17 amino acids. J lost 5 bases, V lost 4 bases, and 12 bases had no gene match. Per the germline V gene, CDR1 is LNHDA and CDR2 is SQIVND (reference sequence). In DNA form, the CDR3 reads TGTGCCAGTAGTACTAGGACTAGCGTAGGACTGGACAATGAGCAGTTCTTC. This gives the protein CASSTRTSVGLDNEQFF.

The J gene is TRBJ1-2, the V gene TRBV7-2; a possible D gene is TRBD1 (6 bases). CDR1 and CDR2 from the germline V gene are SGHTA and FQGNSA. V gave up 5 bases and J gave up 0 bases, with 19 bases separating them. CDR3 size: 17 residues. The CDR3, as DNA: TGTGCCAGCAGCAAGGGGGGGGGCGTTGGGTCTAACTATGGCTACACCTTC. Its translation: CASSKGGGVGSNYGYTF.

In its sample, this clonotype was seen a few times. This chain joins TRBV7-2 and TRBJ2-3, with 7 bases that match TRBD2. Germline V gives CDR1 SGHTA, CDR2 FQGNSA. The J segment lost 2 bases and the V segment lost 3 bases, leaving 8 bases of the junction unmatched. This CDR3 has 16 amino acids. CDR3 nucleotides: TGTGCCAGCAGCTTTTATGGCGGGGGTACCACAGATACGCAGTATTTT. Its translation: CASSFYGGGTTDTQYF. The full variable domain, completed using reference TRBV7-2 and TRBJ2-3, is GAGVSQSPSNKVTEKGKDVELRCDPISGHTALYWYRQSLGQGLEFLIYFQGNSAPDKSGLPSDRFSAERTGGSVSTLTIQRTQQEDSAVYLCASSFYGGGTTDTQYFGPGTRLTVL.

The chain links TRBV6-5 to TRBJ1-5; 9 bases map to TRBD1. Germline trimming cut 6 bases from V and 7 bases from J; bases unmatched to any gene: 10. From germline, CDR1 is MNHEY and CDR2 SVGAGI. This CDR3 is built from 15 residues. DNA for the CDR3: TGTGCCAGCAGCTCCACAGGGGGCGTTAGGCAGCCCCAGCATTTT. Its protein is CASSSTGGVRQPQHF.

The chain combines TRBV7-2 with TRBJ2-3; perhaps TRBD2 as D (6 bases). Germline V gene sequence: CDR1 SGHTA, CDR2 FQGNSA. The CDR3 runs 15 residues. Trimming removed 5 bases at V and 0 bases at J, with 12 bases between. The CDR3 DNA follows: TGTGCCAGCAGCACGCAGAGCGGGAGCACAGATACGCAGTATTTT. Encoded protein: CASSTQSGSTDTQYF.

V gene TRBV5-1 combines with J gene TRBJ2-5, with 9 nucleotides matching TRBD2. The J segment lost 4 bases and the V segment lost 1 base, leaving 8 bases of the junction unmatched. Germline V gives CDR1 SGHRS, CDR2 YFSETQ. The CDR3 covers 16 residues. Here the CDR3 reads CASSLSAGLAGETQYF. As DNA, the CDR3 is TGCGCCAGCAGCTTGAGCGCGGGACTAGCCGGAGAGACCCAGTACTTC.

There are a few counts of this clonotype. CDR3 sequence (DNA): TGTGCCAGCAGAAGACACGCGAACACTGAAGCTTTCTTT. This codes for CASRRHANTEAFF. The J gene is TRBJ1-1, the V gene TRBV6-8; D unclear. Looked up from germline, CDR1 is MNHGY and CDR2 is SAAAGT. This CDR3 comprises 13 residues. V was pared by 6 bases and J by 1 base, with 9 bases between.

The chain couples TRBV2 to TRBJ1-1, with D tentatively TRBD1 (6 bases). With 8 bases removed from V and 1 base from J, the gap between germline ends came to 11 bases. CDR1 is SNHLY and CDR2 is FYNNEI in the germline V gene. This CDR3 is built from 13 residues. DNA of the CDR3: TGTGCCAGCGCAGGGGTGTGGAACACTGAAGCTTTCTTT. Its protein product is CASAGVWNTEAFF.